Presented here are 3 T cell receptor beta chains from one specimen sequenced in a study of cytomegalovirus exposure and HLA in healthy donors. The PCR ran on 60 Vbeta and 13 Jbeta primers. Assay used: immunoSEQ multiplex PCR; TCRdb lists only in-frame clones, some missing. Of some 150,000 clones in the sample, under 80% were seen once. Sequencing was performed on PBMCs. The receptor source for this set is a man younger than 45 in good health and CMV-seronegative.

In regard to this clone: At the DNA level, this CDR3 is encoded by other sequences in the same sample as well. The chain has TRBV28 and TRBJ2-7; D call uncertain. CDR3 length: 12 amino acids. V was trimmed by 5 bases and J by 0 bases, leaving 5 bases between them. Germline lookup yields CDR1 MDHEN and CDR2 SYDVKM. The CDR3 DNA reads TGTGCCAGCAGTCTCAGCTCCTACGAGCAGTACTTC. As protein: CASSLSSYEQYF.

The chain recombines TRBV19 with TRBJ1-6, with 8 nucleotides matching TRBD1. Germline assignment: CDR1 LNHDA and CDR2 SQIVND (reference sequence). The CDR3 has 14 residues. Trimming cost V 5 bases and J 8 bases; bases outside gene matches: 5. As DNA, the CDR3 is TGTGCCAGTAGTCCAGGGGGCGCGGATTCACCCCTCCACTTT. Protein product: CASSPGGADSPLHF.

V usage is TRBV2 and J usage is TRBJ2-1; weak D call: TRBD2 (6 bases). Germline-derived CDR1 and CDR2 are SNHLY and FYNNEI. V lost 6 bases and J lost 4, with 16 bases in between. CDR3 length equals 15 residues. The CDR3 DNA reads as TGTGCCAGCAGAGAAAATTCTGGGGGGTACAATGAGCAGTTCTTC. This codes for CASRENSGGYNEQFF.